What follows is one T cell receptor beta chain and its context. The sample comes from a study of T cells after posttransplantation cyclophosphamide. Produced via immunoSEQ multiplex PCR; TCRdb's table is partial and in-frame only. The table has thousands of clones, around 75% seen once; the top ten hold 34%. Cyclophosphamide on days +3 and +4 followed busulfan-fludarabine conditioning and a marrow graft. Germline lookup yields CDR1 SGHVS and CDR2 FNYEAQ. V lost 3 bases and J lost 3, with 15 bases in between. The CDR3 covers 16 residues. This chain links TRBV7-6 with TRBJ1-5; D is unresolved. The specimen comprised PBMCs, sampled after allogeneic stem cell transplant with posttransplant cyclophosphamide. This TCR derives from a male patient aged 55 to 70 who received an allogeneic stem cell transplant from an unrelated donor, was CMV-positive, and had no GVHD. Some T cells could come from the graft donor. In DNA form, the CDR3 reads TGTGCCAGCAGCTTTACTTACCGGGTGGACAATCAGCCCCAGCATTTT. Amino acids: CASSFTYRVDNQPQHF.